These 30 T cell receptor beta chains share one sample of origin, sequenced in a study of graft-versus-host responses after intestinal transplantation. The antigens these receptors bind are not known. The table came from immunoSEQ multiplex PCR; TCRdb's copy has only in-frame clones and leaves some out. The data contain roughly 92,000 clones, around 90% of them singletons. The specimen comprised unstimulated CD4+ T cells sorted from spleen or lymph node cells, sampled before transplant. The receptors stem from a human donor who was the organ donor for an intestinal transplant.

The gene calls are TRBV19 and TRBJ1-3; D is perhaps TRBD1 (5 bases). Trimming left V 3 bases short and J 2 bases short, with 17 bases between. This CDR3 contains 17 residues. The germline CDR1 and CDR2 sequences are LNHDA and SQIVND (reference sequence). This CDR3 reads CASSMGLKGPAGNTIYF. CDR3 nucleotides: TGTGCCAGTAGTATGGGCCTTAAGGGGCCAGCTGGAAACACCATATATTTT.

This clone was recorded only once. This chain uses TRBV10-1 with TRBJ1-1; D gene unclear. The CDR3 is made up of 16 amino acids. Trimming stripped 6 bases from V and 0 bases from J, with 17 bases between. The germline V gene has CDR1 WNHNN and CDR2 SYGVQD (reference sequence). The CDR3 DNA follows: TGCGCCAGCAGCTCGAAGAGGTACGAGGTGAACACTGAAGCTTTCTTT. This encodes CASSSKRYEVNTEAFF.

DNA for the CDR3: TGCGCCAGCAGCTTGGAAGGAGGGAATGGCTACACCTTC. It yields the protein CASSLEGGNGYTF. V is TRBV5-1 and J is TRBJ1-2; unclear D gene. The CDR3 covers 13 residues. The germline CDR1 and CDR2 sequences are SGHRS and YFSETQ. The ends were cut back, 0 bases at V and 6 bases at J, with 9 bases in the middle. Filled out from reference TRBV5-1 and TRBJ1-2, the complete variable domain reads KAGVTQTPRYLIKTRGQQVTLSCSPISGHRSVSWYQQTPGQGLQFLFEYFSETQRNKGNFPGRFSGRQFSNSRSEMNVSTLELGDSALYLCASSLEGGNGYTFGSGTRLTVV.

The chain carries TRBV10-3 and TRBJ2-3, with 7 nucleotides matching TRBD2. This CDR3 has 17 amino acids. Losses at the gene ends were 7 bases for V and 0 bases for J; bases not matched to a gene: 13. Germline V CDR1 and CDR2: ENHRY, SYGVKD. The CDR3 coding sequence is TGTGCCATCAAGGGGATAGCGGGCCCCTCCAGCACAGATACGCAGTATTTT. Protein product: CAIKGIAGPSSTDTQYF.

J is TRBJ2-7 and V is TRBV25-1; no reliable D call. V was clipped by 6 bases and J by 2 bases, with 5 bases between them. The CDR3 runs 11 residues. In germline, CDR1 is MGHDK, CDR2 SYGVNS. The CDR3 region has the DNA TGTGCCAGCAGCAGCGCCTACGAGCAGTACTTC. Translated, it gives CASSSAYEQYF.

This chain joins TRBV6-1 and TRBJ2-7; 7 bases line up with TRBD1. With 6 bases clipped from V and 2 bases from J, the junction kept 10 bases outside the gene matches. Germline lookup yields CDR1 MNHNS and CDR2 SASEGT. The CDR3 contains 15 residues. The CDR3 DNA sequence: TGTGCCAGCAGGGTACAGGGGACCCTAGCCTACGAGCAGTACTTC. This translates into CASRVQGTLAYEQYF.

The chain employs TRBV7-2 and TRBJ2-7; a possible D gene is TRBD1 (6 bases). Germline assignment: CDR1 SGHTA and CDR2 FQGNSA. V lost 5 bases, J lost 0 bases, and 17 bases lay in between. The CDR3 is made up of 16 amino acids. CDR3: CASSRPQGPSSYEQYF. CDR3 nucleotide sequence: TGTGCCAGCAGCCGCCCACAGGGCCCAAGCTCCTACGAGCAGTACTTC.

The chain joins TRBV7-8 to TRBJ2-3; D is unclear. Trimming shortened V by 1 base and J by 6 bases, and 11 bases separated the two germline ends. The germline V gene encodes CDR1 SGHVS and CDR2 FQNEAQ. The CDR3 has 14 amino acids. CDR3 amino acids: CASSLGGFRDTQYF. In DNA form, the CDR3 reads TGTGCCAGCAGCTTAGGAGGATTTCGGGATACGCAGTATTTT.

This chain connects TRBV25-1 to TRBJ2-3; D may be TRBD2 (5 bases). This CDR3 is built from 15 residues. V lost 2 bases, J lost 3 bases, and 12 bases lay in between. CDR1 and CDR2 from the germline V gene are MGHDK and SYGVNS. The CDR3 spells CASSERQRRTDTQYF. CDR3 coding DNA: TGTGCCAGCAGTGAACGGCAACGGAGGACAGATACGCAGTATTTT.

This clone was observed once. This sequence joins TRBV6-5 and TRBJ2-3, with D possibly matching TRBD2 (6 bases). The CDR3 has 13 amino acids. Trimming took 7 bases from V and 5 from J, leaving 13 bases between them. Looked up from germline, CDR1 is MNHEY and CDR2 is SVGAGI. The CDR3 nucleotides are TGTGCCAGCATCGGTCCGGGAGTAGATACGCAGTATTTT. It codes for CASIGPGVDTQYF.

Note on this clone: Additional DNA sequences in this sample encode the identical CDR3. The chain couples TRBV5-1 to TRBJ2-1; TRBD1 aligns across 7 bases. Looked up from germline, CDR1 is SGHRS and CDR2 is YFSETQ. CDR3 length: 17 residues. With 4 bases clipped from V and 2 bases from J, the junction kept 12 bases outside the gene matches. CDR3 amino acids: CASSQGGGRGTYNEQFF. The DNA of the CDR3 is TGCGCCAGCAGCCAAGGGGGCGGCAGAGGGACCTACAATGAGCAGTTCTTC.

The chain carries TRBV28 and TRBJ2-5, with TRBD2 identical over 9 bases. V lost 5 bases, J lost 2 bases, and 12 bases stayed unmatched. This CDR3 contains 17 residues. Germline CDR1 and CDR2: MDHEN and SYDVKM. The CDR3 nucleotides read TGTGCCAGCAGTCCCCCCTTGGGACTAGCTTATCAAGAGACCCAGTACTTC. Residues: CASSPPLGLAYQETQYF.

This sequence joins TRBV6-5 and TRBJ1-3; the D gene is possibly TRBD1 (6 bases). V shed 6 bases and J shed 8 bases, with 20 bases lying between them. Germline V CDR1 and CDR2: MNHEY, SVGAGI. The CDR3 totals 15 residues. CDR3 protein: CASSKGQTGQDTIYF. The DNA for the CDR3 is TGTGCCAGCAGCAAGGGGCAGACAGGTCAGGACACCATATATTTT.

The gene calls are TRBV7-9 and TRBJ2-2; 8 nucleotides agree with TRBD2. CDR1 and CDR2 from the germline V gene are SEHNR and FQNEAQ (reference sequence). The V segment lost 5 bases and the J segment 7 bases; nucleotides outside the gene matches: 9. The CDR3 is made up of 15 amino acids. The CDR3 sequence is CASSQAGEGIGELFF. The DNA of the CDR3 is TGTGCCAGCAGCCAAGCGGGAGAAGGGATCGGGGAGCTGTTTTTT.

CDR3 in DNA: TGTGCCAGCAGCTTAGACCGGGACAGGGACTACGAGCAGTACTTC. Translation gives CASSLDRDRDYEQYF. The chain has TRBV7-8 and TRBJ2-7; TRBD1 agrees at 9 bases. From germline, CDR1 is SGHVS and CDR2 FQNEAQ. CDR3 length: 15 residues. V was pared by 1 base and J by 3 bases, with 4 bases of the junction left unmatched. The full variable domain, completed using reference TRBV7-8 and TRBJ2-7, is GAGVSQSPRYKVAKRGQDVALRCDPISGHVSLFWYQQALGQGPEFLTYFQNEAQLDKSGLPSDRFFAERPEGSVSTLKIQRTQQEDSAVYLCASSLDRDRDYEQYFGPGTRLTVT.

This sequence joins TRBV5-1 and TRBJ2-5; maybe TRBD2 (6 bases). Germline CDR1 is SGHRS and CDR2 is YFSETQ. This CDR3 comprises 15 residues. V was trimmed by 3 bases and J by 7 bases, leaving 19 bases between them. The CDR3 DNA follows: TGCGCCAGCAGCTCTCACGGGGACTCCCCGCCGACCCAGTACTTC. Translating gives CASSSHGDSPPTQYF.

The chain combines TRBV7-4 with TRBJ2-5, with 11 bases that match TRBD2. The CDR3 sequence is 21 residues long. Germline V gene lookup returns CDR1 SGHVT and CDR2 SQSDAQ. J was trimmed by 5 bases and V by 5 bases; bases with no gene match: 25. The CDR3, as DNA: TGTGCCAGCAGCAGCAGACCCCCGACGGATAGTAGCGGGAGGGGAAGGGAGACCCAGTACTTC. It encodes CASSSRPPTDSSGRGRETQYF.

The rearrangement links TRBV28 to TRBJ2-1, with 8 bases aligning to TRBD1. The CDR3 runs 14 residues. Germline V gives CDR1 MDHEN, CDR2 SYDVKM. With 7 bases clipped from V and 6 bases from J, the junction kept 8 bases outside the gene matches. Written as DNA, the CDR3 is TGTGCCAGCACCCTCGGACAGGGACGCAATGAGCAGTTCTTC. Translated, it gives CASTLGQGRNEQFF.

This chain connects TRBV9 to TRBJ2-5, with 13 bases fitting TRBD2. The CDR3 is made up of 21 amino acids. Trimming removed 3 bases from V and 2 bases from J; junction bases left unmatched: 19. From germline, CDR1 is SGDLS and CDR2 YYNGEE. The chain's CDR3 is CASSGRLKRTSGSTGQETQYF. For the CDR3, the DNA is TGTGCCAGCAGCGGCCGACTTAAGCGGACTAGCGGGAGTACGGGGCAAGAGACCCAGTACTTC.

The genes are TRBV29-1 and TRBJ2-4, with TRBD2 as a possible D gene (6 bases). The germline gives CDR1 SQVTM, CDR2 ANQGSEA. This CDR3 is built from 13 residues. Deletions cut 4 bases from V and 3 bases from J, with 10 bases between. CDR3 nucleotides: TGCAGCGTTGGGGCCGGGGGCAAAAACATTCAGTACTTC. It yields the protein CSVGAGGKNIQYF.

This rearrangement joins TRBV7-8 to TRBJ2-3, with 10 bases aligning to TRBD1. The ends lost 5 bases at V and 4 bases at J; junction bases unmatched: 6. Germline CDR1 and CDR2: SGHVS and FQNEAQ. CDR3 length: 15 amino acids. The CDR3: CASSRTGTGADTQYF. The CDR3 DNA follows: TGTGCCAGCAGCAGGACCGGGACAGGGGCAGATACGCAGTATTTT. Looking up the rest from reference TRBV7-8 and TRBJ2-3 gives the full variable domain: GAGVSQSPRYKVAKRGQDVALRCDPISGHVSLFWYQQALGQGPEFLTYFQNEAQLDKSGLPSDRFFAERPEGSVSTLKIQRTQQEDSAVYLCASSRTGTGADTQYFGPGTRLTVL.

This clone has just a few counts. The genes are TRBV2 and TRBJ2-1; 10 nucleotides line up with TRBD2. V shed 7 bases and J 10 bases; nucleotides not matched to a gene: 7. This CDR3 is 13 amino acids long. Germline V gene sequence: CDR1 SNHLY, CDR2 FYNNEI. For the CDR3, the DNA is TGTGCCAGCACCCCGGGAGCGGGAGGGGAGCAGTTCTTC. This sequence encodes CASTPGAGGEQFF.

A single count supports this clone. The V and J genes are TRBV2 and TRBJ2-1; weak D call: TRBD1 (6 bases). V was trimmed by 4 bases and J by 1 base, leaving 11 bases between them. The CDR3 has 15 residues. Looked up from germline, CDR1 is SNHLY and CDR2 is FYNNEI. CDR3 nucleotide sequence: TGTGCCAGCAGTGGGGGAAGGGGGTCCTACAATGAGCAGTTCTTC. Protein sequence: CASSGGRGSYNEQFF.

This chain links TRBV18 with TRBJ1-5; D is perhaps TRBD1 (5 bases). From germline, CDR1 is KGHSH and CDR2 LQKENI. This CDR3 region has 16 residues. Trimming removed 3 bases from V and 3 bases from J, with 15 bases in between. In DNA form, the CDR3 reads TGTGCCAGCTCACCGTTCGGGACGGGAGCCAATCAGCCCCAGCATTTT. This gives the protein CASSPFGTGANQPQHF.

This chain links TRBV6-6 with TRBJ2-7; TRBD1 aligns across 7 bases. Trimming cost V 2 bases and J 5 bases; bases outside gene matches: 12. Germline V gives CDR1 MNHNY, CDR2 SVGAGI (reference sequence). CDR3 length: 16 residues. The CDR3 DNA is TGTGCCAGCAGTTACCCCTCCGGACAGGTGAGCCACGAGCAGTACTTC. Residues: CASSYPSGQVSHEQYF.

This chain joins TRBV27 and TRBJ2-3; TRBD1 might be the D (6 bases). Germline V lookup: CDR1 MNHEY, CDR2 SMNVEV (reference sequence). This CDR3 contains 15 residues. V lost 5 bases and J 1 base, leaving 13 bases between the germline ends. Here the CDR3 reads CASSSWDTGTDTQYF. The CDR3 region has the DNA TGTGCCAGCAGTAGCTGGGACACGGGCACAGATACGCAGTATTTT.

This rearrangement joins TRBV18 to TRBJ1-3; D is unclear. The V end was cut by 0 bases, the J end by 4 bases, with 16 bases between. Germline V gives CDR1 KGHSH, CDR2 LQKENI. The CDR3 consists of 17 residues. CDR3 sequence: CASSPPSSEVGGNTIYF. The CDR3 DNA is TGTGCCAGCTCACCACCTTCTTCTGAGGTTGGGGGAAACACCATATATTTT.

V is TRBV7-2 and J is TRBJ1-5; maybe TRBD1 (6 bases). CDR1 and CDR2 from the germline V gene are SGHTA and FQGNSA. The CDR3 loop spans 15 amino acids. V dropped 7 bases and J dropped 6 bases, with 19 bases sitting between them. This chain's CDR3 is CASTRQGQGLQPQHF. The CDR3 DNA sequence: TGTGCCAGCACCCGTCAGGGGCAGGGGCTTCAGCCCCAGCATTTT.

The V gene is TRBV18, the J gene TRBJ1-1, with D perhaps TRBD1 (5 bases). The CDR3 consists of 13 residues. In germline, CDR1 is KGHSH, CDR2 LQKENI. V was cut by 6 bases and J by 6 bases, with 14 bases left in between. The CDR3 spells CASSSGGFAEAFF. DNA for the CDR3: TGTGCCAGCTCCTCCGGGGGGTTCGCTGAAGCTTTCTTT.

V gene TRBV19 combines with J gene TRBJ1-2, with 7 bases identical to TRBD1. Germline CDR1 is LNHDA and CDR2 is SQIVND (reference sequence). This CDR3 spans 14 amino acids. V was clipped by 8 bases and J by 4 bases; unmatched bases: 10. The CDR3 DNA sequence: TGTGCCAGTTCTACACAGGGGAGGTTCTATGGCTACACCTTC. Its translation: CASSTQGRFYGYTF.